This T cell receptor (beta chain) is drawn from a study of patients and donors after allogeneic stem cell transplantation. J gave up 0 bases and V 9 bases, and 5 bases lay outside the gene matches. CDR3 size: 15 residues. Germline CDR1 SGHRS, CDR2 YFSETQ. TCRdb independently ran MiXCR on the RT-PCR reads; one entry per CDR3 protein. The sample records approximately 200,000 distinct CDR3 sequences, 12% to 15% being singletons. Material: blood, either unsorted or a sorted T cell fraction (not recorded which). This receptor was identified in a human donor who was either an allogeneic HSCT recipient or a stem cell or donor lymphocyte infusion donor (not recorded which). It is not recorded whose cells these are; they may come from a transplant donor. V usage is TRBV5-1 and J usage is TRBJ2-1; TRBD2 agrees at 11 bases. The CDR3 protein is CATTSGTSSYNEQFF. As DNA, the CDR3 is TGCGCCACGACTAGCGGGACAAGCTCCTACAATGAGCAGTTCTTC.